This is a list of T cell receptor beta chains from one sample in a study of cytomegalovirus exposure and HLA in healthy donors. Measured with immunoSEQ multiplex PCR; TCRdb has only the in-frame clones, and not every one. The listing contains about 110,000 clones. The sample consisted of PBMCs. These receptors all come from a man aged 40-50 years in good health and CMV-seropositive. Each CDR3 is given without its conserved first and last residue. The order of the fields is J gene, CDR3 length, V gene, CDR3 protein.

J: TRBJ1-5; length: 13; V: TRBV27; CDR3: ASSSQWGVNQPQH
J: TRBJ2-7; length: 12; V: TRBV30; CDR3: AWSSTLATYEQY
J: TRBJ2-7; length: 14; V: TRBV27; CDR3: ASSLSQGTGGYEQY
J: TRBJ1-5; length: 14; V: TRBV5-1; CDR3: ASSFSAGGLIQPQH
J: TRBJ1-2; length: 11; V: TRBV7-8; CDR3: ASSLDSLYGYT
J: TRBJ2-7; length: 13; V: TRBV7-3; CDR3: ASSLQGTGSSEQY
J: TRBJ1-6; length: 13; V: TRBV5-4; CDR3: ASSRRGASGSPLH
J: TRBJ2-7; length: 13; V: TRBV5-6; CDR3: ASSGFTGRSYEQY
J: TRBJ1-1; length: 11; V: TRBV29-1; CDR3: SVRTGQYTEAF
J: TRBJ2-1; length: 13; V: TRBV15; CDR3: ATSRLAATYNEQF
J: TRBJ2-7; length: 13; V: TRBV19; CDR3: ASSMVTGTVYEQY
J: TRBJ2-7; length: 12; V: TRBV6-5; CDR3: ASSYGQGGYEQY
J: TRBJ1-5; length: 17; V: TRBV27; CDR3: ASSSSREEYSWGNQPQH
J: TRBJ1-5; length: 15; V: TRBV18; CDR3: ASSSGTVSYSNQPQH
J: TRBJ1-2; length: 13; V: TRBV19; CDR3: ASSIEPTSNYGYT
J: TRBJ1-1; length: 11; V: TRBV28; CDR3: ASRRQGGTEAF
J: TRBJ2-3; length: 13; V: TRBV7-2; CDR3: ASSLMGSGRDTQY
J: TRBJ2-1; length: 13; V: TRBV30; CDR3: AWRIAGGGYNEQF
J: TRBJ2-3; length: 12; V: TRBV29-1; CDR3: SVATSGRASTQY
J: TRBJ2-5; length: 9; V: TRBV5-6; CDR3: ASSRLETQY
J: TRBJ2-5; length: 11; V: TRBV9; CDR3: ASSVGQAETQY
J: TRBJ2-1; length: 10; V: TRBV7-8; CDR3: ASSFGGDEQF
J: TRBJ2-5; length: 15; V: TRBV27; CDR3: ASSLRSEGGYQETQY
J: TRBJ2-7; length: 11; V: TRBV6-1; CDR3: ASSWELSYEQY
J: TRBJ1-2; length: 13; V: TRBV6-5; CDR3: ASSYTEGVTWGYT
J: TRBJ1-1; length: 13; V: TRBV28; CDR3: ASSYAGPGNTEAF